A single sample gave rise to the 8 T cell receptor beta chains below, sequenced in a study of T cells expressing NK-cell markers. TCRdb re-called the 5' RACE reads and catalogs CDR3 proteins one per entry, DNA excluded. In total, the table holds about 540,000 distinct CDR3 sequences. Sequenced: blood T cells: a sorted CD56 or NKG2C T cell subset, CD4+ or CD8+ T cells, or bulk PBMC T cells (not recorded which). Receptors were obtained from a man younger than 35 in good health.

The rearrangement uses TRBV12-3 or TRBV12-4 and TRBJ2-7; the TCRdb call, TRBD1, lacks DNA for checking. The CDR3 sequence is 12 residues long. The CDR3 spells CANPPGEAEQYF.

This chain uses TRBV4-3 with TRBJ2-1; TCRdb names TRBD2, which stays unverified in the absence of DNA. This CDR3 contains 15 residues. Germline V gene lookup returns CDR1 LGHNA and CDR2 YSLEER. Here the CDR3 reads CASSQSARSYNEQFF.

The chain carries TRBV12-3 or TRBV12-4 and TRBJ1-4; TCRdb's D gene call, TRBD1, goes unchecked for lack of DNA. There are 15 residues in the CDR3. The CDR3 sequence: CASSPDRATNEKLFF.

V gene TRBV14 combines with J gene TRBJ2-3; TCRdb names TRBD2, which stays unverified in the absence of DNA. The germline gives CDR1 SGHDN, CDR2 FVKESK. The CDR3 has 17 residues. The CDR3: CASSQTGLAGRTDTQYF.

This chain joins TRBV5-1 and TRBJ2-7; the TCRdb call, TRBD1, lacks DNA for checking. The germline V gene has CDR1 SGHRS and CDR2 YFSETQ. The CDR3 totals 15 residues. CDR3 sequence: CASSSGQGATYEQYF.

The V and J genes are TRBV7-7 and TRBJ2-2; with no DNA, the TCRdb D assignment of TRBD1 cannot be verified. Germline-derived CDR1 and CDR2 are SSHAT and FNYEAQ (reference sequence). CDR3 length: 14 amino acids. CDR3 amino acids: CASSGGQSSGELFF.

The V and J genes are TRBV2 and TRBJ1-3; TCRdb reports TRBD1, a call that lacks DNA to check it against. The germline gives CDR1 SNHLY, CDR2 FYNNEI. The CDR3 consists of 15 residues. The CDR3 sequence is CASSADRNSGNTIYF.

The V gene is TRBV7-9, the J gene TRBJ1-1; TCRdb proposes TRBD1, but this gene call is untestable without DNA. The CDR3 runs 13 residues. In germline, CDR1 is SEHNR, CDR2 FQNEAQ (reference sequence). CDR3 in amino acids: CAGGQTLNTEAFF. Filled out from reference TRBV7-9 and TRBJ1-1, the complete variable domain reads DTGVSQNPRHKITKRGQNVTFRCDPISEHNRLYWYRQTLGQGPEFLTYFQNEAQLEKSRLLSDRFSAERPKGSFSTLEIQRTEQGDSAMYLCAGGQTLNTEAFFGQGTRLTVV.